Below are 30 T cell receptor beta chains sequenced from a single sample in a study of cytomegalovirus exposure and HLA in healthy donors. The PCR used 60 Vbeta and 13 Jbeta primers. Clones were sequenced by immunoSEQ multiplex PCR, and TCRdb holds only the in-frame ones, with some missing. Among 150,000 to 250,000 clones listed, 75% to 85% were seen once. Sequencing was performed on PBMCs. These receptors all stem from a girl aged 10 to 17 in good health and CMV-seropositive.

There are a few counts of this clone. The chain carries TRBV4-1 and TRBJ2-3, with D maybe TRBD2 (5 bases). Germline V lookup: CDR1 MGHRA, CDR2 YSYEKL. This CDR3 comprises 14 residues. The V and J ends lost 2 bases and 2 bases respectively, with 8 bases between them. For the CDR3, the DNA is TGCGCCAGCAGCCAAACTAGTTACACAGATACGCAGTATTTT. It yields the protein CASSQTSYTDTQYF.

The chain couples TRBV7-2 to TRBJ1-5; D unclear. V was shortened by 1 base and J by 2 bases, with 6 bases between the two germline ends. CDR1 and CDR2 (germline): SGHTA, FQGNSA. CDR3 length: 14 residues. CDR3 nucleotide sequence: TGTGCCAGCAGCTTAGTATCCGGCAATCAGCCCCAGCATTTT. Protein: CASSLVSGNQPQHF.

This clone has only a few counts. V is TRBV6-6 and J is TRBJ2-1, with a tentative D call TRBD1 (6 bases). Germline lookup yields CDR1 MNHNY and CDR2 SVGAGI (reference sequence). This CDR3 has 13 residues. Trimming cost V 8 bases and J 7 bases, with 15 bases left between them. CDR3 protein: CASEDSQANEQFF. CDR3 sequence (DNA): TGTGCCAGCGAGGACAGCCAAGCGAATGAGCAGTTCTTC.

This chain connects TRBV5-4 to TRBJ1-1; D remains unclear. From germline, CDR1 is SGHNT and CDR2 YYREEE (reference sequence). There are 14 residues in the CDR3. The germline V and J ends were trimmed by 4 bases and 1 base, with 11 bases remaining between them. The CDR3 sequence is CASSISEPNTEAFF. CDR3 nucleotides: TGTGCCAGCAGCATTAGCGAGCCGAACACTGAAGCTTTCTTT.

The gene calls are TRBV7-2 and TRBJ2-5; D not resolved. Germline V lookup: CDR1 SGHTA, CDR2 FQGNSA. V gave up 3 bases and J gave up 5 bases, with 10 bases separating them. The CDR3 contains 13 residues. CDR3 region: CASSFYERETQYF. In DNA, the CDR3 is TGTGCCAGCAGCTTCTATGAGAGGGAGACCCAGTACTTC.

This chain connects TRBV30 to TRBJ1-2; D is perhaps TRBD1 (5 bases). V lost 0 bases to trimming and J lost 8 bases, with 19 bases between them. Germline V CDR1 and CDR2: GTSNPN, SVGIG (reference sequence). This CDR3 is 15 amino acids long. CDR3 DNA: TGTGCCTGGAGTGTATTGTGGGGCAGGGCGCCGGGCTACACCTTC. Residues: CAWSVLWGRAPGYTF.

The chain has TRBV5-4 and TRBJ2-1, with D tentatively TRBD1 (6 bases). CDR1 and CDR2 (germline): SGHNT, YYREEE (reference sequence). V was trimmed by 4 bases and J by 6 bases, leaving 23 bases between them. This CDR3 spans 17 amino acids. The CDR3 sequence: CASSPPGGTGRGNEQFF. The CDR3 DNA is TGTGCCAGCAGCCCACCCGGTGGGACCGGCAGGGGCAATGAGCAGTTCTTC.

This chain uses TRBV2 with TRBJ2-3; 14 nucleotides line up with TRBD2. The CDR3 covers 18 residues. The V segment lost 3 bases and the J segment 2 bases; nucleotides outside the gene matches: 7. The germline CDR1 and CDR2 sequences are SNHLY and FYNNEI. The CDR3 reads CASSDPRLAGGTTDTQYF. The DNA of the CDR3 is TGTGCCAGCAGTGATCCAAGACTAGCGGGGGGGACCACAGATACGCAGTATTTT.

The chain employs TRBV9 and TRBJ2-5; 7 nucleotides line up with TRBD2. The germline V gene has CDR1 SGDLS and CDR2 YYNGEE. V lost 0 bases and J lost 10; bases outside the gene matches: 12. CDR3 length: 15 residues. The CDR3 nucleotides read TGTGCCAGCAGCGTAGAGGGGCTGGGGAGGGGTGGCCAGTACTTC. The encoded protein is CASSVEGLGRGGQYF.

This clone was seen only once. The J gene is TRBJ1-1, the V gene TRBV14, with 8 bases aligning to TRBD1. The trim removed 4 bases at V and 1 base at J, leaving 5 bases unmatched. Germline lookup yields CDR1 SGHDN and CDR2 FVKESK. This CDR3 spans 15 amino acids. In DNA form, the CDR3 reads TGTGCCAGCAGCCCAGACAGGGGACAGAACACTGAAGCTTTCTTT. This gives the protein CASSPDRGQNTEAFF.

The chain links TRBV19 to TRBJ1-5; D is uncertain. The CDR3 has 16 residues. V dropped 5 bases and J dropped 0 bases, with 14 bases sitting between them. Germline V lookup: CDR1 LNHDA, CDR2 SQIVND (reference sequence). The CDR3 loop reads CASSPLERASNQPQHF. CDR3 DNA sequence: TGTGCCAGTAGTCCCCTCGAGAGGGCTAGCAATCAGCCCCAGCATTTT.

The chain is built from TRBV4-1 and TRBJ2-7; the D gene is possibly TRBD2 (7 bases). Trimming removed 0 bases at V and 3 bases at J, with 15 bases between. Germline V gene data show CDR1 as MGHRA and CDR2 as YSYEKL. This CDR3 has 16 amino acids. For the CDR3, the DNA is TGCGCCAGCAGCCAAGATTTGGCGGGGGCCCGCTACGAGCAGTACTTC. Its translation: CASSQDLAGARYEQYF.

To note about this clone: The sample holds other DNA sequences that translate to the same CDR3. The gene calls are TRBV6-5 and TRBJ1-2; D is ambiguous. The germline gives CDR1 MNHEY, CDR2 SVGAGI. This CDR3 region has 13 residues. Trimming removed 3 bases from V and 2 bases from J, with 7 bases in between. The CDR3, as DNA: TGTGCCAGCAGTTATGGCCCCAACTATGGCTACACCTTC. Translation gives CASSYGPNYGYTF.

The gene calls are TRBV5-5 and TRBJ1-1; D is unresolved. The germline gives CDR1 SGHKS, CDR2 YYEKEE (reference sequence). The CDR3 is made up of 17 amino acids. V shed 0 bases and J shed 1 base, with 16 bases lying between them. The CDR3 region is CASSLAGTATGNTEAFF. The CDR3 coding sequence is TGTGCCAGCAGCTTGGCCGGTACTGCCACCGGGAACACTGAAGCTTTCTTT.

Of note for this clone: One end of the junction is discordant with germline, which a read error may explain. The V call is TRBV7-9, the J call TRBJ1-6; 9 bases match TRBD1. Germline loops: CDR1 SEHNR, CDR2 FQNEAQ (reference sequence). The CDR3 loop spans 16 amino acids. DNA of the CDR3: TGTTCCAGCAGCTTAGGGTTGGGGACAGGGAATTCACCCCTCCACTTT. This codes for CSSSLGLGTGNSPLHF.

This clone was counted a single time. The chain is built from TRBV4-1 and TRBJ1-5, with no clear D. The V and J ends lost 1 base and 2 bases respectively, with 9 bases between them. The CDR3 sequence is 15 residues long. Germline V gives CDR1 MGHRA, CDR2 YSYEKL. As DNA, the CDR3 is TGCGCCAGCAGCCAAGGGGAGGTGGGCAATCAGCCCCAGCATTTT. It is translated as CASSQGEVGNQPQHF.

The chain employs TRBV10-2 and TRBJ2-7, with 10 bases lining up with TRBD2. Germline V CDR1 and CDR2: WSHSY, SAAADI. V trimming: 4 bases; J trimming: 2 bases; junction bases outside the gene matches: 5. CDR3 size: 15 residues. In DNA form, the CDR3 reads TGCGCCAGCAGTGCCCCTAGCGGGGGAACCTACGAGCAGTACTTC. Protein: CASSAPSGGTYEQYF.

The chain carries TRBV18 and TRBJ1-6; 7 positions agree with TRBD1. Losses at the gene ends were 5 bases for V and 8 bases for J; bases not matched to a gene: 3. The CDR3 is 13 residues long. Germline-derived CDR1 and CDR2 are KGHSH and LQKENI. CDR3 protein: CASSSQGDSPLHF. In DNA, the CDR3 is TGTGCCAGCTCATCTCAGGGGGATTCACCCCTCCACTTT. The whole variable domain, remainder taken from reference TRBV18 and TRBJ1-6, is NAGVMQNPRHLVRRRGQEARLRCSPMKGHSHVYWYRQLPEEGLKFMVYLQKENIIDESGMPKERFSAEFPKEGPSILRIQQVVRGDSAAYFCASSSQGDSPLHFGNGTRLTVT.

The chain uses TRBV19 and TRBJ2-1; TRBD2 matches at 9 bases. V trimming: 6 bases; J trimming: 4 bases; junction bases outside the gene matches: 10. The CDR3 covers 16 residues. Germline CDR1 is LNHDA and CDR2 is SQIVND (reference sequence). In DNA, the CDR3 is TGTGCCAGTAGCCCTTTGCGGGGGGGATCTTACAATGAGCAGTTCTTC. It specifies CASSPLRGGSYNEQFF.

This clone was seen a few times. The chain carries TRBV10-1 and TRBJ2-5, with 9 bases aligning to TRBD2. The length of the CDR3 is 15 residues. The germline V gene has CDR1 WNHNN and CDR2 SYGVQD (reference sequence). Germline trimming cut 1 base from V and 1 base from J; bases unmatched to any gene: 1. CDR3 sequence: CASSELRGGQETQYF. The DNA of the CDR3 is TGCGCCAGCAGTGAGTTGCGGGGGGGCCAAGAGACCCAGTACTTC.

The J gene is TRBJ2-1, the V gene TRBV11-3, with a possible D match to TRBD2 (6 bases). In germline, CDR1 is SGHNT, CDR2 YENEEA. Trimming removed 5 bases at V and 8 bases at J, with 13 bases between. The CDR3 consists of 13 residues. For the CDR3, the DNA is TGTGCCAGCAGCCATCTGGAGGGTCATGAGCAGTTCTTC. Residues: CASSHLEGHEQFF.

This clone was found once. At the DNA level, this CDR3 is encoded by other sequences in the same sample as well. CDR3 bases: TGTGCCAGCAGCTTAGTGGCAGGGGGCTACGAGCAGTACTTC. Protein: CASSLVAGGYEQYF. The V gene is TRBV11-2, the J gene TRBJ2-7; TRBD1 matches 7 bases. The V gene end was trimmed by 1 base and the J gene end by 3 bases; junction bases not matched to a gene: 3. The germline V gene encodes CDR1 SGHAT and CDR2 FQNNGV. The length of the CDR3 is 14 residues.

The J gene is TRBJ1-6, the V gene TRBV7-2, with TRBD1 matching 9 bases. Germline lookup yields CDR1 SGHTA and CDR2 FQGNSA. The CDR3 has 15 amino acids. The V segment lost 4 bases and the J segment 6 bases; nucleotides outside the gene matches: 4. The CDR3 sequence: CASSSGQGLNSPLHF. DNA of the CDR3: TGTGCCAGCAGCTCCGGACAGGGGCTTAATTCACCCCTCCACTTT.

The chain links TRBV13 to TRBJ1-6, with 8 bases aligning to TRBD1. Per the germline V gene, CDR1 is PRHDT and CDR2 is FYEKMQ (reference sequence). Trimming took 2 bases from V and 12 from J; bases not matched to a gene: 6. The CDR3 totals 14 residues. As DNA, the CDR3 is TGTGCCAGCAGCTTAAGGACAGGGCGAGGACCCCTCCACTTT. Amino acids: CASSLRTGRGPLHF.

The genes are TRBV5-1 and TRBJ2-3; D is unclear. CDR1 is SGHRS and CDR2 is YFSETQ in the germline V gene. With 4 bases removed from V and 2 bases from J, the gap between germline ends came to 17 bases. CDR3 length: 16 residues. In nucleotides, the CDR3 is TGCGCCAGCAGCCCAACAGAATCTCTATCCACAGATACGCAGTATTTT. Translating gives CASSPTESLSTDTQYF.

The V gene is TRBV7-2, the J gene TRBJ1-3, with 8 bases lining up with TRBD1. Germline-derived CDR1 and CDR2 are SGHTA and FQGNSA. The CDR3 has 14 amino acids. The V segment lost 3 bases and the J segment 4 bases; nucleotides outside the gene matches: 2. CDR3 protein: CASSFQGAGNTIYF. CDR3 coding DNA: TGTGCCAGCAGCTTTCAGGGGGCCGGAAACACCATATATTTT. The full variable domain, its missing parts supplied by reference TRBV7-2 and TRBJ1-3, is GAGVSQSPSNKVTEKGKDVELRCDPISGHTALYWYRQSLGQGLEFLIYFQGNSAPDKSGLPSDRFSAERTGGSVSTLTIQRTQQEDSAVYLCASSFQGAGNTIYFGEGSWLTVV.

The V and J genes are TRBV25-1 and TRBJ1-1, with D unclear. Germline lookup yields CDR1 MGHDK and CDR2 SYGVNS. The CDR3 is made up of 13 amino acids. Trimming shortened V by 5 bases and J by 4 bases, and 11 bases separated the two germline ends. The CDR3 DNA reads TGTGCCAGCAGTATGCGGAAAGGCACTGAAGCTTTCTTT. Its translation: CASSMRKGTEAFF.

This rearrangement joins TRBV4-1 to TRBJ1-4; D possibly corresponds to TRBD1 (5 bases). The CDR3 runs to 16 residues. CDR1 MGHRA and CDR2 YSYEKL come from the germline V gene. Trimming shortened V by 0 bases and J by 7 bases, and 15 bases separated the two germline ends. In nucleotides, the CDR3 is TGCGCCAGCAGCCAAGATTCCCAGGGAAGAGCTGAAAAACTGTTTTTT. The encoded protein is CASSQDSQGRAEKLFF.

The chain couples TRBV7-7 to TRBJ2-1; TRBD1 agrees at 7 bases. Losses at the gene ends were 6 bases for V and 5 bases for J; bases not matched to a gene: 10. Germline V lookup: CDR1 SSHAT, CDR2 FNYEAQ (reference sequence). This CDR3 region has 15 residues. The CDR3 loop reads CASSRGQVTDNEQFF. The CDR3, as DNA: TGTGCCAGCAGTAGGGGGCAGGTAACCGACAATGAGCAGTTCTTC. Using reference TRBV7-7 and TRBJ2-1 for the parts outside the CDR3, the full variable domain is GAGVSQSPRYKVTKRGQDVTLRCDPISSHATLYWYQQALGQGPEFLTYFNYEAQPDKSGLPSDRFSAERPEGSISTLTIQRTEQRDSAMYRCASSRGQVTDNEQFFGPGTRLTVL.

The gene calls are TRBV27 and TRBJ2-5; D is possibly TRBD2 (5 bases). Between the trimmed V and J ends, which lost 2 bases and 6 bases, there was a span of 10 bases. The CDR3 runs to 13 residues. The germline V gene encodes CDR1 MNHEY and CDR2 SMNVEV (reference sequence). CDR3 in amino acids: CASSLSGGKTQYF. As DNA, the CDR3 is TGTGCCAGCAGTTTAAGCGGTGGGAAGACCCAGTACTTC.